The entry below describes one T cell receptor (beta chain). The sample is drawn from a study of T cell responses to AZD1222 COVID-19 vaccine. This CDR3 comprises 15 residues. After removal of 4 bases from V and 2 bases from J, the junction contained 7 bases not matched to a gene. Germline V gene sequence: CDR1 LGHDT, CDR2 YNNKEL (reference sequence). This table comes from immunoSEQ multiplex PCR, and its TCRdb copy is limited to in-frame clones, with some not included. This table holds tens of thousands of clones, about 86% found once. The sequenced sample was peripheral blood, obtained 28 days after the second AZD1222 dose. This chain uses TRBV3-1 (or the pseudogene TRBV3-2) with TRBJ2-5, with 7 bases that match TRBD2. The source is an adult who received the AZD1222 COVID-19 vaccine. The CDR3 DNA follows: TGTGCCAGCAGCCCGTGGGCTAGCGGACAAGAGACCCAGTACTTC. Its translation: CASSPWASGQETQYF.